The subject of this entry is one TCR beta chain. What it binds is unknown. This CDR3 has 16 amino acids. The germline gives CDR1 MNHEY, CDR2 SVGAGI. V gave up 0 bases and J gave up 1 base, with 12 bases separating them. This sample was taken from a study of T cell responses to AZD1222 COVID-19 vaccine. TCRdb's table, derived via immunoSEQ multiplex PCR, lists solely in-frame clones and lacks some. The profile shows approximately 120,000 clones, roughly 89% of them singletons. Study-level findings and limits: The reported proportion of spike-specific TCRs targeting unmutated variant regions was nearly half.

The chain uses TRBV6-5 and TRBJ1-1; perhaps TRBD1 as D (5 bases). The sequencing here drew on peripheral blood, taken on day 0 of MenACWY control vaccination. The receptor was derived from an adult in good health. The CDR3 region is CASSYSGGLPNTEAFF. In nucleotides, the CDR3 is TGTGCCAGCAGTTACTCGGGGGGACTACCGAACACTGAAGCTTTCTTT.